This T cell receptor (beta chain) derives from a study of graft-versus-host responses after intestinal transplantation. Study-level background: After anti-thymocyte globulin induction, recipients took tacrolimus and steroids for 2 to 3 years. Study-wide results and limits: Allograft graft-versus-host to host-versus-graft clonal ratios ran high in patients with graft-donor T cell macrochimerism. There were GvH clones found in recipient marrow, and some of them appeared first in ileum or blood.

Here immunoSEQ multiplex PCR was the method, and the copy in TCRdb shows in-frame clones only, minus some. In the table there are 70,000 to 100,000 clones, 70% to 90% of which are singletons. After removal of 3 bases from V and 5 bases from J, the junction contained 7 bases not matched to a gene. CDR1 is MDHEN, CDR2 SYDVKM, per germline. CDR3 length equals 15 residues. Comment on this clone: Antigen specificity is unknown.

This TCR was recovered from a human donor who received an intestinal transplant. The chain combines TRBV28 with TRBJ2-5; 9 nucleotides match TRBD2. Material: unstimulated CD4+ T cells sorted from spleen or lymph node cells, obtained before intestinal transplant. As DNA, the CDR3 is TGTGCCAGCAGTTTGGGCGGGAGGGTGTTGGAGACCCAGTACTTC. Translation: CASSLGGRVLETQYF.